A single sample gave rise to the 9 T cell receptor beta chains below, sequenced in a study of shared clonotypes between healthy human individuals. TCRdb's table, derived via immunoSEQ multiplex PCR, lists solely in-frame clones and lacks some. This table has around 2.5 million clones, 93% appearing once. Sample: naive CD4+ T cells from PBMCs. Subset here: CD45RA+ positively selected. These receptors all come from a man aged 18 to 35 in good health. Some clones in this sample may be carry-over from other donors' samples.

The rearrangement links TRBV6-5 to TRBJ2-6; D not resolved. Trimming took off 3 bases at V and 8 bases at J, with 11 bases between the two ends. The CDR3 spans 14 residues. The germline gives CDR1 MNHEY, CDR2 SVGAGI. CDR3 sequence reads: CASSYAGHSNVLTF. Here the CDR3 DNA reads TGTGCCAGCAGTTATGCCGGCCATTCCAACGTCCTGACTTTC.

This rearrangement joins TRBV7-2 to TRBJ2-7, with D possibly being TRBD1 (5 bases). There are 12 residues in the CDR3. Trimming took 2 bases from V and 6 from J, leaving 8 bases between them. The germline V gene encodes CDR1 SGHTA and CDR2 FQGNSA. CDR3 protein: CASSLQGFEQYF. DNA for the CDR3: TGTGCCAGCAGCTTACAGGGCTTCGAGCAGTACTTC.

The CDR3 region has the DNA TGTGCCAGCAGCCCTACAGGGTTACGATCACCCCTCCACTTT. This translates into CASSPTGLRSPLHF. The chain employs TRBV6-1 and TRBJ1-6; perhaps TRBD1 as D (6 bases). Germline loops: CDR1 MNHNS, CDR2 SASEGT. The V and J ends lost 6 bases and 10 bases respectively, with 16 bases between them. The CDR3 extends over 14 amino acids.

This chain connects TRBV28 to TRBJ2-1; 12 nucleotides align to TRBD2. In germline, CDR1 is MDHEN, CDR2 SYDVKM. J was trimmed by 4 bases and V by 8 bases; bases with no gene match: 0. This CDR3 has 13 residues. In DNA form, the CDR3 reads TGTGCCAGCCTAGCGGGAGGGTACAATGAGCAGTTCTTC. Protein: CASLAGGYNEQFF. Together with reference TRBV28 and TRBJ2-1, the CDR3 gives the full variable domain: DVKVTQSSRYLVKRTGEKVFLECVQDMDHENMFWYRQDPGLGLRLIYFSYDVKMKEKGDIPEGYSVSREKKERFSLILESASTNQTSMYLCASLAGGYNEQFFGPGTRLTVL.

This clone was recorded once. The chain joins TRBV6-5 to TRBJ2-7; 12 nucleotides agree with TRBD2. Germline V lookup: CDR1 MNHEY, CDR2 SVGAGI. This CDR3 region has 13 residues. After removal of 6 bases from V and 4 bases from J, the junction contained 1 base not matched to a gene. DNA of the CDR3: TGTGCCAGCAGGCTAGCGGGAGGGTACGAGCAGTACTTC. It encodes CASRLAGGYEQYF.

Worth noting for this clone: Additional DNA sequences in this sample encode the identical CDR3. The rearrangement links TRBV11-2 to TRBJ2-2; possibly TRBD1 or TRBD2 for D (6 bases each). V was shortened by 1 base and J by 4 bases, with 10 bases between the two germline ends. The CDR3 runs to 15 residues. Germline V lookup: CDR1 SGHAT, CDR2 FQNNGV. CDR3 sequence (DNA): TGTGCCAGCAGCTTAGCGGGGGCGGGCACCGGGGAGCTGTTTTTT. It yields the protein CASSLAGAGTGELFF.

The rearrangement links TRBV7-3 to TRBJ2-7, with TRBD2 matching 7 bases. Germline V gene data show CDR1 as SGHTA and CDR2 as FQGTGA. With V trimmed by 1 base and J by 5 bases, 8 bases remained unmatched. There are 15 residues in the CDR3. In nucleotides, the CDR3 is TGTGCCAGCAGCTTAATGGGGGGAGGGCCTAACGAGCAGTACTTC. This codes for CASSLMGGGPNEQYF. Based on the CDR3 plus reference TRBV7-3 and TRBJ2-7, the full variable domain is GAGVSQTPSNKVTEKGKYVELRCDPISGHTALYWYRQSLGQGPEFLIYFQGTGAADDSGLPNDRFFAVRPEGSVSTLKIQRTERGDSAVYLCASSLMGGGPNEQYFGPGTRLTVT.

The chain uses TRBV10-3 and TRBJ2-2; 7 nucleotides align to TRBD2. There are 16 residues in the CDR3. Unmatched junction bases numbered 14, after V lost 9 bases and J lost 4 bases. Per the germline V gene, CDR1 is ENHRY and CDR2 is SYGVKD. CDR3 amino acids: CAISRTGGHGTGELFF. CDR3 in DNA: TGTGCCATAAGCAGGACGGGAGGCCACGGCACCGGGGAGCTGTTTTTT.

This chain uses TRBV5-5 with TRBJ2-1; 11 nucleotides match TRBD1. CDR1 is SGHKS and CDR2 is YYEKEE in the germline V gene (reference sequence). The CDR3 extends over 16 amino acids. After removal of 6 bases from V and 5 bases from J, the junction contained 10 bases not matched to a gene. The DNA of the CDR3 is TGTGCCAGCACTTCCCCCGGGACAGGGGGACACAATGAGCAGTTCTTC. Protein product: CASTSPGTGGHNEQFF.